A single sample gave rise to the 20 T cell receptor beta chains below, sequenced in a study of blood T cells in healthy people across ages. The use of a sample-barcoded 5' primer and a J-beta primer mix characterized a second PCR of 7 to 11 cycles. MiXCR, run by TCRdb on the 5' RACE reads, gives a single entry per CDR3 protein. Of about 780,000 distinct CDR3 sequences in the sample, 46% were seen once. Material for sequencing was blood. The receptors were gathered from a man at least 80 years old in good health.

This rearrangement joins TRBV28 to TRBJ2-2; D is unresolved. V lost 8 bases and J lost 6, with 16 bases in between. The CDR3 sequence is 14 residues long. Germline V gives CDR1 MDHEN, CDR2 SYDVKM. The CDR3 sequence is CASRQGIRAGELFF. As DNA, the CDR3 is TGTGCCAGCCGCCAAGGAATACGGGCCGGGGAGCTGTTTTTT.

The chain carries TRBV10-3 and TRBJ1-5; D call uncertain. Trimming stripped 3 bases from V and 7 bases from J, with 10 bases between. Germline V gene data show CDR1 as ENHRY and CDR2 as SYGVKD. The CDR3 contains 13 residues. The CDR3, as DNA: TGTGCCATCAGTGATGAACCGGGACAGCCCCAGCATTTT. This sequence encodes CAISDEPGQPQHF.

A few counts support this clonotype. The chain joins TRBV24-1 to TRBJ2-5; 8 positions agree with TRBD1. The J call is doubtful: the DNA matches TRBJ2-7 better. This CDR3 has 15 residues. Germline assignment: CDR1 KGHDR and CDR2 SFDVKD. CDR3 in amino acids: CATSDRRDRNYEQYF. CDR3 nucleotide sequence: TGTGCCACCAGTGATCGCCGGGACAGGAACTACGAGCAGTACTTC.

This clonotype appeared many times. This chain uses TRBV4-3 with TRBJ2-1; D possibly corresponds to TRBD1 (5 bases). CDR1 is LGHNA and CDR2 is YSLEER in the germline V gene. With 0 bases removed from V and 7 bases from J, the gap between germline ends came to 13 bases. This CDR3 has 15 amino acids. The CDR3 DNA reads as TGCGCCAGCAGCCAAGATGGGAACAGGATGAATGAGCAGTTCTTC. This encodes CASSQDGNRMNEQFF.

Points on this clonotype: One junction end disagrees with the germline gene, perhaps due to a read error. This chain joins TRBV29-1 and TRBJ2-7, with 9 bases lining up with TRBD1. Per germline, CDR1 SQVTM and CDR2 ANQGSEA. The CDR3 has 14 residues. The CDR3 nucleotides are TGCAGCGTTGTTAGGACAGGGGTTAGCTACGAGCGGTACTTC. Translated, it gives CSVVRTGVSYERYF.

This chain connects TRBV10-3 to TRBJ2-3, with 11 nucleotides matching TRBD2. The trim removed 6 bases at V and 4 bases at J, leaving 9 bases unmatched. CDR3 length: 16 amino acids. In germline, CDR1 is ENHRY, CDR2 SYGVKD. CDR3 sequence (DNA): TGTGCCATCAGCGATCGCACTAGCGGGAGCCCAGATACGCAGTATTTT. Protein sequence: CAISDRTSGSPDTQYF.

This clonotype came up a few times. This sequence joins TRBV4-2 and TRBJ2-1; 8 nucleotides match TRBD2. V dropped 0 bases and J dropped 9; count of bases not matched to a gene: 7. The CDR3 runs 15 residues. The V gene's germline CDR1 is LGHNA and CDR2 YNFKEQ. This CDR3 is CASSQDGTRVGEQFF. CDR3 in DNA: TGTGCCAGCAGCCAAGATGGGACTAGAGTCGGTGAGCAGTTCTTC.

This clonotype was recorded a few times. This chain joins TRBV29-1 and TRBJ1-1; no definite D call. Germline V gene data show CDR1 as SQVTM and CDR2 as ANQGSEA. The CDR3 totals 13 residues. V was pared by 1 base and J by 0 bases, with 6 bases between. The DNA of the CDR3 is TGCAGCGTTGAAGGGTTCCTGAACACTGAAGCTTTCTTT. Translating gives CSVEGFLNTEAFF.

This clonotype was detected only a few times. The chain has TRBV6-1 and TRBJ2-5; 12 nucleotides agree with TRBD1. Germline CDR1 and CDR2: MNHNS and SASEGT. The CDR3 runs to 16 residues. J gave up 5 bases and V 5 bases, and 9 bases lay outside the gene matches. The CDR3 is CASSRSGTGGAETQYF. The CDR3 region has the DNA TGTGCCAGCAGTCGTTCCGGGACAGGGGGCGCGGAGACCCAGTACTTC.

This chain links TRBV10-3 with TRBJ2-7; 11 bases are a match to TRBD2. The CDR3 loop spans 15 amino acids. V trimming: 3 bases; J trimming: 7 bases; junction bases outside the gene matches: 8. The germline V gene has CDR1 ENHRY and CDR2 SYGVKD. DNA for the CDR3: TGTGCCATCAGTGAAACTAGCGGGAGAGGAGGTGAGCAGTACTTC. This codes for CAISETSGRGGEQYF.

The chain joins TRBV29-1 to TRBJ1-1; 11 nucleotides match TRBD1. Germline V gives CDR1 SQVTM, CDR2 ANQGSEA. Trimming removed 7 bases from V and 5 bases from J; junction bases left unmatched: 6. This CDR3 is built from 13 residues. The CDR3 spells CSGGQGASTEAFF. The CDR3 DNA sequence: TGCAGCGGCGGACAGGGGGCGAGTACTGAAGCTTTCTTT.

V and J are TRBV3-1 and TRBJ2-7; 10 positions agree with TRBD2. CDR1 is LGHDT, CDR2 YNNKEL, per germline (reference sequence). CDR3 length: 15 residues. J was trimmed by 4 bases and V by 1 base; bases with no gene match: 4. CDR3 sequence reads: CASSQGTSGMYEQYF. In DNA form, the CDR3 reads TGTGCCAGCAGCCAAGGGACTAGCGGAATGTACGAGCAGTACTTC.

This clonotype occurred many times. The J gene is TRBJ2-7, the V gene TRBV29-1; no clear D gene. The V gene's germline CDR1 is SQVTM and CDR2 ANQGSEA. This CDR3 is 11 amino acids long. V lost 4 bases to trimming and J lost 3 bases, with 7 bases between them. In DNA, the CDR3 is TGCAGCGTTGTAACGAGCTACGAGCAGTACTTC. This codes for CSVVTSYEQYF.

The sample holds one count of this clonotype. A read error may explain this, as a much larger clone is one base away. The CDR3 DNA is TGCGCCGGCAGCTTGGCCCTAGCGGGAGCCACAGATACGCAGTATTTT. Protein sequence: CAGSLALAGATDTQYF. The rearrangement links TRBV5-1 to TRBJ2-3, with 10 bases lining up with TRBD2. The CDR3 length is 16 residues. Per germline, CDR1 SGHRS and CDR2 YFSETQ.

V is TRBV7-2 and J is TRBJ2-5, with 9 bases matching TRBD1. Germline lookup yields CDR1 SGHTA and CDR2 FQGNSA. CDR3 length: 15 amino acids. V trimming: 5 bases; J trimming: 6 bases; junction bases outside the gene matches: 10. This CDR3 is CASSRPTGGVQTQYF. In DNA form, the CDR3 reads TGTGCCAGCAGCCGCCCGACAGGGGGTGTGCAGACCCAGTACTTC.

This chain's CDR3 is CASSEGLAGNKFF. The DNA for the CDR3 is TGTGCCAGCAGTGAAGGACTAGCGGGGAATAAGTTCTTC. V is TRBV2 and J is TRBJ2-1; TRBD2 aligns across 11 bases. Germline values: CDR1 SNHLY, CDR2 FYNNEI. J lost 14 bases, V lost 1 base, and 4 bases had no gene match. CDR3 length: 13 residues.

The chain uses TRBV30 and TRBJ2-7; 7 bases line up with TRBD1. Germline CDR1 reads GTSNPN; CDR2 reads SVGIG (reference sequence). The CDR3 runs to 11 residues. Trimming at V came to 3 bases and at J to 6 bases, leaving 2 bases not matched to a gene. CDR3 sequence: CAWRTGVEQYF. CDR3 nucleotide sequence: TGTGCCTGGAGAACAGGGGTCGAGCAGTACTTC.

As concerns this clonotype: This sequence may be a read error, since a much larger clone differs from it by one base. The chain links TRBV28 to TRBJ2-1; the D gene could be TRBD1 or TRBD2 (5 bases each). The ends were cut back, 4 bases at V and 3 bases at J, with 16 bases in the middle. This CDR3 has 16 amino acids. CDR1 and CDR2 from the germline V gene are MDHEN and SYDVKM. The CDR3 DNA is TGTGCCAGCAGTTACTGGGGACGAGCGGTCTACAATGAGCAGTTCTTC. This translates into CASSYWGRAVYNEQFF.

This chain links TRBV20-1 with TRBJ2-1, with TRBD2 identical over 12 bases. Per the germline V gene, CDR1 is DFQATT and CDR2 is SNEGSKA (reference sequence). This CDR3 has 15 amino acids. The ends lost 5 bases at V and 9 bases at J; junction bases unmatched: 11. CDR3 in amino acids: CSAFRTSGVGGEQFF. The CDR3 region has the DNA TGCAGTGCTTTCCGGACTAGCGGGGTGGGGGGTGAGCAGTTCTTC.

In this sample, this clonotype turned up once. The gene calls are TRBV28 and TRBJ2-5, with 7 bases aligning to TRBD1. J gave up 11 bases and V 5 bases, and 14 bases lay outside the gene matches. The germline gives CDR1 MDHEN, CDR2 SYDVKM. The CDR3 spans 14 residues. CDR3 sequence: CASSPRPGQREQYF. The CDR3 DNA follows: TGTGCCAGCAGTCCAAGACCGGGACAGAGGGAGCAGTACTTC.